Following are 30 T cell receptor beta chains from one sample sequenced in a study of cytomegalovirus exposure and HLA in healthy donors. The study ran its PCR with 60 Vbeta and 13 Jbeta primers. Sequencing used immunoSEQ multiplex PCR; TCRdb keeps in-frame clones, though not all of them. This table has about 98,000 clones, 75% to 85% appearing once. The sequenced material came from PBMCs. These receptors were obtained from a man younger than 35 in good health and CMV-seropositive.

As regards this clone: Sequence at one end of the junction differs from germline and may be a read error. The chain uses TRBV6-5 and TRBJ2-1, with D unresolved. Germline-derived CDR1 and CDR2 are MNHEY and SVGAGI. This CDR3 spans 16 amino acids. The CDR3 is CASSYSPLASYNERFF. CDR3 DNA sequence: TGTGCCAGCAGTTATTCGCCCTTAGCCTCCTACAATGAGCGGTTCTTC.

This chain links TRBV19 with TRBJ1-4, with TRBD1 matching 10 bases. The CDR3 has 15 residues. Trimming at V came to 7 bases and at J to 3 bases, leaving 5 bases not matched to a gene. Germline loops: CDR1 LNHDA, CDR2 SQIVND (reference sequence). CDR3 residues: CASTRDRGSNEKLFF. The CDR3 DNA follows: TGTGCCAGTACCCGGGACAGGGGATCTAATGAAAAACTGTTTTTT.

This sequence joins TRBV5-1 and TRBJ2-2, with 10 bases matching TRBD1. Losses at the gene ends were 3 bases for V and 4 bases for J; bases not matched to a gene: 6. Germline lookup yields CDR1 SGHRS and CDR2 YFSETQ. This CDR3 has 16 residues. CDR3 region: CASSWGDRGSTGELFF. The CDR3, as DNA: TGCGCCAGCAGCTGGGGGGACAGGGGCTCCACCGGGGAGCTGTTTTTT.

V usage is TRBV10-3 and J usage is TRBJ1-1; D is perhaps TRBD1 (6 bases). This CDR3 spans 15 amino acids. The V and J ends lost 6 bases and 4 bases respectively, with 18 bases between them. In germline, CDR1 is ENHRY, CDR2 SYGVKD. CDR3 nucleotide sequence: TGTGCCATCAGCGTTGGGGGCGGCGTTGCCACTGAAGCTTTCTTT. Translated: CAISVGGGVATEAFF.

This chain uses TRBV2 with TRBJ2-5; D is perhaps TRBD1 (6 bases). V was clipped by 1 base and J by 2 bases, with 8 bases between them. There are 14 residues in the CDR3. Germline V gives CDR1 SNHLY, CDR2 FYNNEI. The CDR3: CASSEVRGQETQYF. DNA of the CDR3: TGTGCCAGCAGTGAAGTCAGGGGACAAGAGACCCAGTACTTC. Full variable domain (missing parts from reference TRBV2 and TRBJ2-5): EPEVTQTPSHQVTQMGQEVILRCVPISNHLYFYWYRQILGQKVEFLVSFYNNEISEKSEIFDDQFSVERPDGSNFTLKIRSTKLEDSAMYFCASSEVRGQETQYFGPGTRLLVL.

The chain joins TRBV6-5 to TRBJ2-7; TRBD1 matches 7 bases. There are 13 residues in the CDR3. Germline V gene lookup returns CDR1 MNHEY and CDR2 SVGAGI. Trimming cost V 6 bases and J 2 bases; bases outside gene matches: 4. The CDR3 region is CASRTGTAYEQYF. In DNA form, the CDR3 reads TGTGCCAGCAGAACCGGGACAGCCTACGAGCAGTACTTC.

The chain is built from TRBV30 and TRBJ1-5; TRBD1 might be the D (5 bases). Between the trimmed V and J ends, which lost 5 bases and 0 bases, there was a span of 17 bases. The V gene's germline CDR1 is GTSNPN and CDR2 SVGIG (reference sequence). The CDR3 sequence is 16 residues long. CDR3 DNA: TGTGCCTGGTCGTTGACAGAGCCCTATAGCAATCAGCCCCAGCATTTT. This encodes CAWSLTEPYSNQPQHF.

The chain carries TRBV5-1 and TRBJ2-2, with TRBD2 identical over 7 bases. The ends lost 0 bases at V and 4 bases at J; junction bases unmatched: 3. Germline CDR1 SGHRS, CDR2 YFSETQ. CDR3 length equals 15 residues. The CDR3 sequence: CASSLGPSGTGELFF. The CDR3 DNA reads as TGCGCCAGCAGCTTGGGTCCTAGCGGCACCGGGGAGCTGTTTTTT.

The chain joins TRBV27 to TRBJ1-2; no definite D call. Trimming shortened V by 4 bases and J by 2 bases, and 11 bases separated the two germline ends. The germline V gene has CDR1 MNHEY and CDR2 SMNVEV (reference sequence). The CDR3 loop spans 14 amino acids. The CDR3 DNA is TGTGCCAGCAGTTCTACACAGCCGAACTATGGCTACACCTTC. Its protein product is CASSSTQPNYGYTF.

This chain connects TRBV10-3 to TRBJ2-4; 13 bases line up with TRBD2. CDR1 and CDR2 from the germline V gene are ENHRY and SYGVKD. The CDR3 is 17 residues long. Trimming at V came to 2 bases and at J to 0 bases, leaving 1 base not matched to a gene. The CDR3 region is CAISETSGGAAKNIQYF. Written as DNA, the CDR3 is TGTGCCATCAGTGAGACTAGCGGGGGGGCAGCCAAAAACATTCAGTACTTC.

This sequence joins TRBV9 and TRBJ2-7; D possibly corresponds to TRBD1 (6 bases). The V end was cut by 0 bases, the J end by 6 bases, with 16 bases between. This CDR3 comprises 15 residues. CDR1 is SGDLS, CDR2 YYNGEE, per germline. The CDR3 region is CASSVATMGASEQYF. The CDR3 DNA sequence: TGTGCCAGCAGCGTAGCTACAATGGGGGCCAGCGAGCAGTACTTC.

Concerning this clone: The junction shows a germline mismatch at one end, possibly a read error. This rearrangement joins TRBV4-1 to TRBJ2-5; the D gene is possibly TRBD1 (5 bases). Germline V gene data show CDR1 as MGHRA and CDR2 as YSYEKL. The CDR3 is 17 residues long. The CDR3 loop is CASSQDPLGRDQENQYF. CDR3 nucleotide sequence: TGCGCCAGCAGCCAGGATCCATTGGGGCGAGATCAAGAGAACCAGTACTTC.

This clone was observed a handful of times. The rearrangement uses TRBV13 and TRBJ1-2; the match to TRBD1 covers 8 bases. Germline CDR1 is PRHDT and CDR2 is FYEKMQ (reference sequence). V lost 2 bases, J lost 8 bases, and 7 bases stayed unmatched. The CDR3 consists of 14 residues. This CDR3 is CASSLYQGAGGYTF. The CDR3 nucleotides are TGTGCCAGCAGCTTATATCAGGGGGCGGGAGGCTACACCTTC. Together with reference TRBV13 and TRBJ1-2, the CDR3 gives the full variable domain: AAGVIQSPRHLIKEKRETATLKCYPIPRHDTVYWYQQGPGQDPQFLISFYEKMQSDKGSIPDRFSAQQFSDYHSELNMSSLELGDSALYFCASSLYQGAGGYTFGSGTRLTVV.

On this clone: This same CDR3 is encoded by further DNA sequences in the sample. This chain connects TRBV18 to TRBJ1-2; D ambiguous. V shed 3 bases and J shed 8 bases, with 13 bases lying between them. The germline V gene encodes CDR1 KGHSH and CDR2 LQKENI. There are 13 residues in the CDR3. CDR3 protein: CASSPSDSRGYTF. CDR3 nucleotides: TGTGCCAGCTCACCCTCAGACTCTAGGGGCTACACCTTC.

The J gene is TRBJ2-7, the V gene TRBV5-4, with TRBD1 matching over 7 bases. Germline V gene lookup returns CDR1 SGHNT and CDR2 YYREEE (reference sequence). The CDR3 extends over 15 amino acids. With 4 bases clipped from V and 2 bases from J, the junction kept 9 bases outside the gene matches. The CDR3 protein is CASSLSRDRAYEQYF. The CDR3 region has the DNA TGTGCCAGCAGCCTATCCCGGGACAGAGCCTACGAGCAGTACTTC.

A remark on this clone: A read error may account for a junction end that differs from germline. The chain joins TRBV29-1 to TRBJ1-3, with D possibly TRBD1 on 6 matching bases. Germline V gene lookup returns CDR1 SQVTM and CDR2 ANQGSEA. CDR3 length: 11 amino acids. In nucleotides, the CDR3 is TGCAGCGGTGATTCAGGAACAGGGAGAGATTTT. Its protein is CSGDSGTGRDF.

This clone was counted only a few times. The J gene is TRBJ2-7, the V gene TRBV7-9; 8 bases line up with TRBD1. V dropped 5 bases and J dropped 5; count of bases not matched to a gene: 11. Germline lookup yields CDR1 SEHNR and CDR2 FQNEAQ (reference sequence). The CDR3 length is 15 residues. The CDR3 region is CASSQRTGRFDEQYF. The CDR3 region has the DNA TGTGCCAGCAGCCAAAGGACAGGGAGGTTCGACGAGCAGTACTTC.

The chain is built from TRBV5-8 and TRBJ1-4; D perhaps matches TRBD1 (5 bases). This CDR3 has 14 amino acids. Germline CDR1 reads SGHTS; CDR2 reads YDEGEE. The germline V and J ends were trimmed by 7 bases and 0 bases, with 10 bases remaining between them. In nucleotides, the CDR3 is TGTGCCAGCCGACAGCTTGCAACTAATGAAAAACTGTTTTTT. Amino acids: CASRQLATNEKLFF.

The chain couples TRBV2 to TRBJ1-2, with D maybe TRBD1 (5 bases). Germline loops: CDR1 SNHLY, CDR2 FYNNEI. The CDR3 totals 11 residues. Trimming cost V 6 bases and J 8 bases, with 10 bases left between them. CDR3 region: CASRDRRGYTF. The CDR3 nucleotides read TGTGCCAGCAGAGACAGACGGGGCTACACCTTC.

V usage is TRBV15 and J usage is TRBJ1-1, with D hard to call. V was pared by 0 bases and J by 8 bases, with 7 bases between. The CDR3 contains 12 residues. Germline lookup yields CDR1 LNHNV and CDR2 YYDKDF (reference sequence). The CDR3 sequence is CATSRDAREAFF. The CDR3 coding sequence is TGTGCCACCAGCAGAGATGCTCGGGAAGCTTTCTTT.

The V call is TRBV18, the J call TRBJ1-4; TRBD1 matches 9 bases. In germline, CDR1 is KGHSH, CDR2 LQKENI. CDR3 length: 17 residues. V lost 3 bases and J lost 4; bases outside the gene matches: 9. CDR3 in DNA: TGTGCCAGCTCACCCCGACAGGGGGGAAGTATTAATGAAAAACTGTTTTTT. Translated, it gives CASSPRQGGSINEKLFF. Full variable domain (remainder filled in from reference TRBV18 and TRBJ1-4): NAGVMQNPRHLVRRRGQEARLRCSPMKGHSHVYWYRQLPEEGLKFMVYLQKENIIDESGMPKERFSAEFPKEGPSILRIQQVVRGDSAAYFCASSPRQGGSINEKLFFGSGTQLSVL.

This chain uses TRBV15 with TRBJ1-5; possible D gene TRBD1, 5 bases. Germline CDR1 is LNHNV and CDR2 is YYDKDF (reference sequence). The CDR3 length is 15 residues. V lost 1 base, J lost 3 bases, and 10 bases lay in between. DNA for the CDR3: TGTGCCACCAGCAGAGTTTTAGGGGACAATCAGCCCCAGCATTTT. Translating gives CATSRVLGDNQPQHF.

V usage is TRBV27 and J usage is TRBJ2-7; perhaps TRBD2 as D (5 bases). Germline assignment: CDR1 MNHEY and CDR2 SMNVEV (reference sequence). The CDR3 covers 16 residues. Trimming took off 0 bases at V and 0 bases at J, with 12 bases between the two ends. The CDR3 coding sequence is TGTGCCAGCAGTTTATCGAATCCCCGGGGCTCCTACGAGCAGTACTTC. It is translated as CASSLSNPRGSYEQYF.

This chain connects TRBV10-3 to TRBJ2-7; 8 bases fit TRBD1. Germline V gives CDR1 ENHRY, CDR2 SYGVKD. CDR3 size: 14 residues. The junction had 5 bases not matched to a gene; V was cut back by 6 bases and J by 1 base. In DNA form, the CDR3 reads TGTGCCATCAGCCCGGACAGGGCTTCCTACGAGCAGTACTTC. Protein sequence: CAISPDRASYEQYF.

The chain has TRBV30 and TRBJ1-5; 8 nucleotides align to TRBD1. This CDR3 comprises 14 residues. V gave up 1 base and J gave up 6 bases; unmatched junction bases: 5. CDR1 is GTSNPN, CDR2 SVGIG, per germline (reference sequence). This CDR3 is CAWSGDRFGQPQHF. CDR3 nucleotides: TGTGCCTGGAGTGGGGACAGGTTTGGTCAGCCCCAGCATTTT.

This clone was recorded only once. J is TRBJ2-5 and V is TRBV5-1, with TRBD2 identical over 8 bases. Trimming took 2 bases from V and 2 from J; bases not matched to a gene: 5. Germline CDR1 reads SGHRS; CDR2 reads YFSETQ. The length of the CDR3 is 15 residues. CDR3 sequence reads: CASSFTSGVQETQYF. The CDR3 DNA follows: TGCGCCAGCAGCTTTACTAGCGGTGTGCAAGAGACCCAGTACTTC.

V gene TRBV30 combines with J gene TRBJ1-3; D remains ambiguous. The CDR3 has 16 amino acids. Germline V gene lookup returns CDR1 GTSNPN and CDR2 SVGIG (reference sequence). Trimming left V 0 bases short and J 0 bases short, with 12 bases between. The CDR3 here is CAWSVDGGHSGNTIYF. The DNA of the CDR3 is TGTGCCTGGAGTGTAGACGGCGGCCACTCTGGAAACACCATATATTTT.

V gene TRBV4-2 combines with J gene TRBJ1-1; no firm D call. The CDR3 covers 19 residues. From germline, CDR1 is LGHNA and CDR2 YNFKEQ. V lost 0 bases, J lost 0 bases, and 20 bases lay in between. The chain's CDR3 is CASSQDRNSGPWMNTEAFF. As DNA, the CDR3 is TGTGCCAGCAGCCAAGACAGAAACAGTGGCCCTTGGATGAACACTGAAGCTTTCTTT.

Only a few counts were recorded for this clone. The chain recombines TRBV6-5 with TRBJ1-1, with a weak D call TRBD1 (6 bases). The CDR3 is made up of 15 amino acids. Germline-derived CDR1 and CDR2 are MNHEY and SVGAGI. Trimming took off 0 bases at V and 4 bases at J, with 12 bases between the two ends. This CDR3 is CASSYSRQGSTEAFF. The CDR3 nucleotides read TGTGCCAGCAGTTACTCGAGGCAGGGGAGCACTGAAGCTTTCTTT.

This chain's CDR3 is CASSGLGDYEQYF. CDR3 sequence (DNA): TGTGCCAGCAGCGGTCTAGGGGACTACGAGCAGTACTTC. This sequence joins TRBV9 and TRBJ2-7; maybe TRBD1 (5 bases). CDR1 SGDLS and CDR2 YYNGEE come from the germline V gene. The CDR3 is 13 residues long. The V gene lost 3 bases and the J gene lost 3 bases, with 10 bases spanning the gap. Combining the CDR3 with reference TRBV9 and TRBJ2-7 gives the whole variable domain DSGVTQTPKHLITATGQRVTLRCSPRSGDLSVYWYQQSLDQGLQFLIQYYNGEERAKGNILERFSAQQFPDLHSELNLSSLELGDSALYFCASSGLGDYEQYFGPGTRLTVT.